This T cell receptor beta chain was recorded in a study of T cells after yellow fever vaccination. The 5'RACE template-switching step produced TCR cDNA and added a universal primer site and UMIs. MiXCR, applied by TCRdb to the 5' RACE reads, yields one record per CDR3 protein. The sample contains more than 300,000 distinct CDR3 sequences, roughly 6.8% of which appear only once. In this sample, this clonotype turned up a few times. Its antigen remains unknown. The CDR3 spans 9 residues. Germline CDR1 LNHDA, CDR2 SQIVND (reference sequence). V lost 8 bases and J 9 bases, leaving 7 bases between the germline ends. Study-wide points: Post-booster samples contained most primary-vaccination clones (about 96% CD4, 88% CD8). Though it reached lower strength, the secondary response hit its peak faster, day 5 versus 15.

The J gene is TRBJ1-2, the V gene TRBV19; D is ambiguous. This TCR was sampled from a man between 18 and 29 years old who received the YFV17D yellow fever vaccine. This specimen consisted of PBMCs, obtained 35 to 50 days after the first yellow fever vaccination. CDR3 coding DNA: TGTGCCAGTGGGTTCCGCTACACCTTC. Translated, it gives CASGFRYTF.